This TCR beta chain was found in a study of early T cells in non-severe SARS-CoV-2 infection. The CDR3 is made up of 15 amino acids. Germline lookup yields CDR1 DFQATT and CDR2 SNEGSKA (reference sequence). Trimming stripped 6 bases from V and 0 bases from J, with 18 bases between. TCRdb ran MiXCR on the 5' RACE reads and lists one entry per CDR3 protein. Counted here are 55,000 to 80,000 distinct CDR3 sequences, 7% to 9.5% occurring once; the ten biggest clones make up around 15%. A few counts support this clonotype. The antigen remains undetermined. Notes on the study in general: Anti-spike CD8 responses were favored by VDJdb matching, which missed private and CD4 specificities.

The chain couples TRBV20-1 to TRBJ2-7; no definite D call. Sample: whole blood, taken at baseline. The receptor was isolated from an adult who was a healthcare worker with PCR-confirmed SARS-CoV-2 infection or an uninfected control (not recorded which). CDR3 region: CSALTRAYSSYEQYF. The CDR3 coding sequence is TGCAGTGCCCTGACTCGAGCCTACAGCTCCTACGAGCAGTACTTC.